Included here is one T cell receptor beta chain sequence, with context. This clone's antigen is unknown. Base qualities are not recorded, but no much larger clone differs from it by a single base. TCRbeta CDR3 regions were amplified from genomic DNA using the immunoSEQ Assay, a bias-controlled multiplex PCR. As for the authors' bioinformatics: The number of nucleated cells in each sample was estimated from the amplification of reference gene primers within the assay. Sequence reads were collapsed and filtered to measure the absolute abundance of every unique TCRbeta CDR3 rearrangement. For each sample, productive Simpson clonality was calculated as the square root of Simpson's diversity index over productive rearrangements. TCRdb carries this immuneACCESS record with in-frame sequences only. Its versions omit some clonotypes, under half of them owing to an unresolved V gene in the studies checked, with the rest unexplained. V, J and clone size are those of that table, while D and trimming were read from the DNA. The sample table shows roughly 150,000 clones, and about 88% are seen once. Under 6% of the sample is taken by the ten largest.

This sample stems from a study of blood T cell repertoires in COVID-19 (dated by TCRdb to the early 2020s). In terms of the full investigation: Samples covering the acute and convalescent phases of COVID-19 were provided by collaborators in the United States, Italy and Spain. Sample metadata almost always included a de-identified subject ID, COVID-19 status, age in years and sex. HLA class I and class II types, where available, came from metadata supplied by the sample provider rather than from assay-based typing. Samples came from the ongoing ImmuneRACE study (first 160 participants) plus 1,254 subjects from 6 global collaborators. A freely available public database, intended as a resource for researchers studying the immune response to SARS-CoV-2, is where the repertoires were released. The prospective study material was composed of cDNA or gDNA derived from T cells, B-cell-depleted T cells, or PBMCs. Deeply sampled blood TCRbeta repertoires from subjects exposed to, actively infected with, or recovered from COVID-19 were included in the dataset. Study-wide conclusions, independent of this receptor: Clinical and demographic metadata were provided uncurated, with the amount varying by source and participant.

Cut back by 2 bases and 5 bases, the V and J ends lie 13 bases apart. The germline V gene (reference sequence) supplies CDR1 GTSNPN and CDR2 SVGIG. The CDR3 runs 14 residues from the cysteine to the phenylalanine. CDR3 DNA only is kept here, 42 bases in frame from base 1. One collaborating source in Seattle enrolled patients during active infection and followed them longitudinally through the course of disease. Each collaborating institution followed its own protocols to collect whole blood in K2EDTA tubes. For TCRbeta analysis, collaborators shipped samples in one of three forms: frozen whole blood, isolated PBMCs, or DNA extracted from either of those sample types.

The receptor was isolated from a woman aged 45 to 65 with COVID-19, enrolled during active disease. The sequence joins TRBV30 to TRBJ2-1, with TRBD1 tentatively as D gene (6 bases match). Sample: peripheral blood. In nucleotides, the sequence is TGTGCCTGGAGTTTGGACAGTAGCCACAATGAGCAGTTCTTC. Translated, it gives CAWSLDSSHNEQFF. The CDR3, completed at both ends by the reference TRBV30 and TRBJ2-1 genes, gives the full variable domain SQTIHQWPATLVQPVGSPLSLECTVEGTSNPNLYWYRQAAGRGLQLLFYSVGIGQISSEVPQNLSASRPQDRQFILSSKKLLLSDSGFYLCAWSLDSSHNEQFFGPGTRLTVL.